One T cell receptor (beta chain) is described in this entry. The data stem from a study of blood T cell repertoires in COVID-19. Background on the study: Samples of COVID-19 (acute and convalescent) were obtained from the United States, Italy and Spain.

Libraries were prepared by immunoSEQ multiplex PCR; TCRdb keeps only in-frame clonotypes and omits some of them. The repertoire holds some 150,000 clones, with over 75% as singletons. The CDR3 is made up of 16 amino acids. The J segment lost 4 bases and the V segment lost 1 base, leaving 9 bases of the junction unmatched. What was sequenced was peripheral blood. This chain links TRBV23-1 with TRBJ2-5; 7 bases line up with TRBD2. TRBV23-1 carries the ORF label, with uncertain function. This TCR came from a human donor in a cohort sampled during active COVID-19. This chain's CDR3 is CASSQYFAREIETQYF. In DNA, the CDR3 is TGCGCCAGCAGTCAATATTTCGCGCGGGAGATAGAGACCCAGTACTTC.